This entry lists 8 T cell receptor beta chains sequenced from one sample in a study of blood T cells in healthy people across ages. Primers used in a second PCR of about 7 to 12 cycles were a sample-barcoded 5' primer and a J-beta primer mix. TCRdb independently ran MiXCR on the 5' RACE reads; one entry per CDR3 protein. The sample lists about 640,000 distinct CDR3 sequences; about 53% were seen once. Sample: blood. These receptors were obtained from a man between 60 and 75 years old in good health.

The chain is built from TRBV20-1 and TRBJ2-4; the D is unclear. Per germline, CDR1 DFQATT and CDR2 SNEGSKA (reference sequence). The CDR3 sequence is 11 residues long. The V end lost 5 bases, the J end lost 8 bases, and 10 bases lay between the germline ends. The CDR3 nucleotides read TGCAGTGCTGACCTCCGGTACATTCAGTACTTC. Translating it yields CSADLRYIQYF.

The rearrangement links TRBV20-1 to TRBJ2-5, with unresolved D. The J call may be faulty, since TRBJ2-7 better matches the DNA end. CDR1 DFQATT and CDR2 SNEGSKA come from the germline V gene (reference sequence). The CDR3 length is 17 residues. CDR3 residues: CSAKGPIYGQMVYEQYF. CDR3 DNA: TGCAGTGCTAAAGGGCCGATTTATGGCCAAATGGTTTACGAGCAGTACTTC.

The V and J genes are TRBV11-1 and TRBJ2-1, with a tentative D call TRBD1 (5 bases). The J call may be mistaken, given a closer DNA end match to TRBJ2-7. Per the germline V gene, CDR1 is SGHAT and CDR2 is FQDESV (reference sequence). The CDR3 spans 15 residues. The CDR3 DNA follows: TGTGCCAGCAGTCACCCTTCAACAGGACACAATGAGCAGTACTTC. Translated, it gives CASSHPSTGHNEQYF.

The rearrangement links TRBV9 to TRBJ2-1; D is possibly TRBD2 (5 bases). The DNA end lines up better with TRBJ2-7; the J call may be wrong. CDR3 length equals 14 residues. Germline V gene data show CDR1 as SGDLS and CDR2 as YYNGEE. The CDR3 sequence: CASGESLSYNEQYF. Here the CDR3 DNA reads TGTGCTTCCGGGGAGTCCCTCTCCTACAATGAGCAGTACTTC.

There are many counts of this clonotype. At one boundary the junction diverges from the germline segment, which might be a read error. The V call is TRBV5-1, the J call TRBJ2-5; 15 bases are a match to TRBD2. The CDR3 spans 15 residues. The germline CDR1 and CDR2 sequences are SGHRS and YFSETQ. As DNA, the CDR3 is TGTGCCAGCAGCTTAGGACTAGCGGGGGGGGAGACCCAGTACTTC. This encodes CASSLGLAGGETQYF.

The chain combines TRBV29-1 with TRBJ1-2, with TRBD1 identical over 9 bases. From germline, CDR1 is SQVTM and CDR2 ANQGSEA. CDR3 length: 13 amino acids. V was pared by 7 bases and J by 7 bases, with 10 bases of the junction left unmatched. The CDR3 protein is CSAMGQGERGYTF. As DNA, the CDR3 is TGCAGCGCCATGGGACAGGGAGAACGTGGCTACACCTTC.

The rearrangement uses TRBV4-1 and TRBJ2-5; 7 bases fit TRBD2. The CDR3 is made up of 15 amino acids. Per the germline V gene, CDR1 is MGHRA and CDR2 is YSYEKL. V lost 0 bases and J lost 5; bases outside the gene matches: 6. CDR3 region: CASSQDGLVSETQYF. In DNA form, the CDR3 reads TGCGCCAGCAGCCAAGACGGACTAGTGTCGGAGACCCAGTACTTC.

This clonotype was found once. This chain uses TRBV12-3 or TRBV12-4 with TRBJ2-3; 11 bases fit TRBD2. Unmatched junction bases numbered 9, after V lost 7 bases and J lost 0 bases. The length of the CDR3 is 17 residues. The CDR3 protein is CASTPGLADFSTDTQYF. The CDR3, as DNA: TGTGCCAGCACTCCGGGACTAGCGGACTTTAGCACAGATACGCAGTATTTT.